These T cell receptor beta chains were read from a single sample in a study of Graves' ophthalmopathy and Graves' hyperthyroidism. Via MiXCR, TCRdb re-called the multiplex PCR reads, giving one row per CDR3 protein. The sample yields around 1,000,000 distinct CDR3 sequences, about 36% seen once. The specimen was peripheral blood or thyroid tissue (not recorded which). The receptor source for this set is an adult man with Graves' hyperthyroidism. Both conserved end residues are part of each CDR3.

CASSARPDLNTGELFF	16	TRBJ2-2	TRBV7-2
CASSATLAGVSEQYF	15	TRBJ2-7	TRBV9
CATSGGASSYNEQFF	15	TRBJ2-1	TRBV15
CASSYLARTNYGYTF	15	TRBJ1-2	TRBV6-5
CSASASGRSEQYF	13	TRBJ2-7	TRBV29-1
CASSQEGRQNSPLHF	15	TRBJ1-6	TRBV4-3
CASSDGQDPYGYTF	14	TRBJ1-2	TRBV6-1
CASSLGTTGTWPQHF	15	TRBJ1-5	TRBV11-2
CASSPGRSETQYF	13	TRBJ2-5	TRBV11-2
CASSHGTGGQETQYF	15	TRBJ2-5	TRBV7-9
CASSTRDTAGYGYTF	15	TRBJ1-2	TRBV7-2
CASSAVGFYEQYF	13	TRBJ2-7	TRBV7-2
CASSYSGFRGYTF	13	TRBJ1-2	TRBV6-5
CSRTGFNQPQHF	12	TRBJ1-5	TRBV20-1
CASSPKAGGPYEQYF	15	TRBJ2-7	TRBV9
CASSLFPDNYGYTF	14	TRBJ1-2	TRBV5-6
CASSSAGRTSNQPQHF	16	TRBJ1-5	TRBV9